This paragraph covers one TCR beta chain sequence. These data come from a study of shared T cell receptors in the human thymus. TCRdb's table, derived via immunoSEQ multiplex PCR, lists solely in-frame clones and lacks some. The sample lists more than 550,000 clones, around 87% occurring once. The V and J ends lost 5 bases and 1 base respectively, with 17 bases between them. The CDR3 runs to 16 residues. The germline gives CDR1 SNHLY, CDR2 FYNNEI. These data also formed part of another study, on human thymus T cells. Per that paper: Donors were healthy Finnish babies undergoing corrective operations for congenital heart defects. Resections from corrective heart surgery provided thymus tissue. Both thymic and peripheral blood repertoires showed apparently biased V and J usage. Related research found strongly overlapping thymic repertoires in unrelated individuals.

V gene TRBV2 combines with J gene TRBJ2-5; tentatively, D is TRBD1 (6 bases). This clonotype originated in a boy younger than two with a congenital heart defect. The sequencing sample was made of thymocytes. The DNA of the CDR3 is TGTGCCAGCAGTAGCGACCCCAGGGGTACCCAAGAGACCCAGTACTTC. Translation: CASSSDPRGTQETQYF. Together with reference TRBV2 and TRBJ2-5, the CDR3 gives the full variable domain: EPEVTQTPSHQVTQMGQEVILRCVPISNHLYFYWYRQILGQKVEFLVSFYNNEISEKSEIFDDQFSVERPDGSNFTLKIRSTKLEDSAMYFCASSSDPRGTQETQYFGPGTRLLVL.